This T cell receptor (beta chain) stems from a study of T cell responses to AZD1222 COVID-19 vaccine. The CDR3 consists of 13 residues. V lost 4 bases and J lost 5; bases outside the gene matches: 3. Broader study findings: Targets within unmutated variant regions were reportedly found for nearly half of spike-specific TCRs.

A word on this clone: Its antigen remains unknown.

Data came from immunoSEQ multiplex PCR; TCRdb stores just in-frame clones and leaves some out. The sample lists roughly 270,000 clones, about 94% occurring once. Sequences were derived from peripheral blood, sampled 28 days after the second AZD1222 dose. This chain joins TRBV12-3 or TRBV12-4 and TRBJ1-2; 8 positions match TRBD1. The sequence came from an adult who received the AZD1222 COVID-19 vaccine. DNA for the CDR3: TGTGCCAGCAGTTCTCAGGGGGCGTATGGCTACACCTTC. Translated: CASSSQGAYGYTF.